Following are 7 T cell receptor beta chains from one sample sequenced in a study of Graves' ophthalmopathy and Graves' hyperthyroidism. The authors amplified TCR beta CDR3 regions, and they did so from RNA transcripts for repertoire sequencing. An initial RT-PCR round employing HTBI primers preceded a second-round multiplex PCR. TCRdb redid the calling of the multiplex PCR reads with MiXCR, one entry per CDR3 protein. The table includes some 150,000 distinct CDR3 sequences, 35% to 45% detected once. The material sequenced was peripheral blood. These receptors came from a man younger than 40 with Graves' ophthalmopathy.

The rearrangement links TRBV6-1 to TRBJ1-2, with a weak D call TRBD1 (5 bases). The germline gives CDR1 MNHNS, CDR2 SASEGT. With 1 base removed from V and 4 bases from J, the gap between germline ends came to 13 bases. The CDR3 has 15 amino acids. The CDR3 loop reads CASSEVWGKSYGYTF. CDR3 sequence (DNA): TGTGCCAGCAGTGAAGTTTGGGGGAAGAGCTATGGCTACACCTTC.

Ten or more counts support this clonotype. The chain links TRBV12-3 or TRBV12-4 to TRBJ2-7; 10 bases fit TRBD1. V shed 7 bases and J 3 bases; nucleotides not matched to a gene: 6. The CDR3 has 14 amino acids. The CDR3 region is CASTFGTGDYEQYF. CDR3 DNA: TGTGCCAGCACCTTCGGGACAGGGGACTACGAGCAGTACTTC.

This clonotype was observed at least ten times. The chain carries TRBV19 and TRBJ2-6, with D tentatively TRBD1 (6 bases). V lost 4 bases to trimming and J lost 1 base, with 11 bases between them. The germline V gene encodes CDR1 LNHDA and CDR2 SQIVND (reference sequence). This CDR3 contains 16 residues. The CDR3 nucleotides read TGTGCCAGTAGTACCTACAGGGTTTCTGGGGCCAACGTCCTGACTTTC. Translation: CASSTYRVSGANVLTF.

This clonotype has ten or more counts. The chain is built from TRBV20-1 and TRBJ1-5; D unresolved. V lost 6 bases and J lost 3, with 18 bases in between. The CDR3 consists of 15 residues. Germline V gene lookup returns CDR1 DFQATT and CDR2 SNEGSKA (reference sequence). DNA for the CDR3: TGCAGTGCCCAACGACGGGAAGCCGACAATCAGCCCCAGCATTTT. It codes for CSAQRREADNQPQHF.

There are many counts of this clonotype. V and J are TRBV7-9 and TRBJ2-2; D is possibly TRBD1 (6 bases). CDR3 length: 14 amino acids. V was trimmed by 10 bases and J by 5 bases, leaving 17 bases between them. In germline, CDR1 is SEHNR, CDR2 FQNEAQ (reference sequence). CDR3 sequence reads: CATETGLRTGELFF. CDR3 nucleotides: TGTGCCACCGAGACAGGCCTCAGGACCGGGGAGCTGTTTTTT.

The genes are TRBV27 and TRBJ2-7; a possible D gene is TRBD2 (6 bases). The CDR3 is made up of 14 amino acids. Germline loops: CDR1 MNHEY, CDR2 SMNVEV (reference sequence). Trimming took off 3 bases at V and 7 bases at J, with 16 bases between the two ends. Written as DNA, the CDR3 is TGTGCCAGCAGTTTGCGGGAAGGGGTCGGGGAGCAGTACTTC. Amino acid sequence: CASSLREGVGEQYF.

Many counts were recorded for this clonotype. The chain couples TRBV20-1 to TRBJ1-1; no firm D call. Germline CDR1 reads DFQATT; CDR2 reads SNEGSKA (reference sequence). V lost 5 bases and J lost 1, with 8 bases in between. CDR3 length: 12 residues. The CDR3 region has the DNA TGCAGTGCTTTCAAGGGGAACACTGAAGCTTTCTTT. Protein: CSAFKGNTEAFF.